This entry lists 14 T cell receptor beta chains sequenced from one sample in a study of technical replicates of blood from several donors. TCRdb keeps only in-frame clones here, not all; method: immunoSEQ multiplex PCR. This sample yields some 99,000 clones, of which nearly 97% are seen a single time; around 0.21% belongs to the top ten. The specimen was T cells isolated from PBMCs. These receptors originate from a human donor in good health.

The chain joins TRBV7-9 to TRBJ1-5, with unresolved D. Trimming took off 0 bases at V and 8 bases at J, with 20 bases between the two ends. In germline, CDR1 is SEHNR, CDR2 FQNEAQ (reference sequence). This CDR3 contains 17 residues. The CDR3 nucleotides are TGTGCCAGCAGCTTAGCTCGTGGACCGGAGGCACGGGAGCCCCAGCATTTT. Translated: CASSLARGPEAREPQHF.

This rearrangement joins TRBV2 to TRBJ1-5, with D unclear. The V gene lost 8 bases and the J gene lost 0 bases, with 14 bases spanning the gap. The germline CDR1 and CDR2 sequences are SNHLY and FYNNEI. There are 15 residues in the CDR3. The CDR3 sequence is CASQPAGYSNQPQHF. The CDR3 DNA is TGTGCCAGCCAACCGGCAGGCTATAGCAATCAGCCCCAGCATTTT.

The chain combines TRBV11-2 with TRBJ2-3, with a weak D call TRBD1 (5 bases). CDR3 length: 14 amino acids. From germline, CDR1 is SGHAT and CDR2 FQNNGV. Deletions cut 4 bases from V and 6 bases from J, with 14 bases between. The CDR3 sequence: CASSSLARADTQYF. CDR3 DNA sequence: TGTGCCAGCAGCTCCCTGGCCAGGGCGGATACGCAGTATTTT.

The rearrangement joins TRBV9 to TRBJ1-1, with D unresolved. CDR1 and CDR2 (germline): SGDLS, YYNGEE. Trimming removed 0 bases from V and 1 base from J, with 7 bases in between. This CDR3 region has 14 residues. CDR3 region: CASSVEEKNTEAFF. Here the CDR3 DNA reads TGTGCCAGCAGCGTAGAGGAGAAGAACACTGAAGCTTTCTTT.

J is TRBJ2-7 and V is TRBV4-1; 11 nucleotides align to TRBD2. V shed 4 bases, J shed 6 bases, and the junction held 11 bases outside the gene matches. CDR1 MGHRA and CDR2 YSYEKL come from the germline V gene. The CDR3 contains 16 residues. The CDR3 spells CASSLRVLAGEGEQYF. As DNA, the CDR3 is TGCGCCAGCAGCCTGAGGGTACTAGCGGGAGAAGGCGAGCAGTACTTC.

V and J are TRBV6-5 and TRBJ1-5, with D maybe TRBD1 (5 bases). The V end was cut by 6 bases, the J end by 4 bases, with 10 bases between. Germline CDR1 and CDR2: MNHEY and SVGAGI. The CDR3 contains 13 residues. CDR3 bases: TGTGCCAGCAGCTCCGGGACTAATCAGCCCCAGCATTTT. Encoded protein: CASSSGTNQPQHF.

This rearrangement joins TRBV2 to TRBJ1-3; TRBD1 is a possible D gene (6 bases). The length of the CDR3 is 15 residues. V lost 6 bases and J 0 bases, leaving 12 bases between the germline ends. Germline loops: CDR1 SNHLY, CDR2 FYNNEI. Here the CDR3 DNA reads TGTGCCAGCAGGGAACAGGGTTACTCTGGAAACACCATATATTTT. This codes for CASREQGYSGNTIYF.

The chain carries TRBV19 and TRBJ2-7; perhaps TRBD1 as D (6 bases). V was pared by 3 bases and J by 3 bases, with 18 bases between. The germline gives CDR1 LNHDA, CDR2 SQIVND (reference sequence). CDR3 length equals 16 residues. The CDR3: CASSIVAQGFYYEQYF. CDR3 in DNA: TGTGCCAGTAGTATTGTTGCACAGGGCTTCTACTACGAGCAGTACTTC.

This chain uses TRBV5-1 with TRBJ1-2, with 9 nucleotides matching TRBD1. J lost 4 bases, V lost 3 bases, and 4 bases had no gene match. Per germline, CDR1 SGHRS and CDR2 YFSETQ. The length of the CDR3 is 14 residues. CDR3 DNA sequence: TGCGCCAGCAGCTCGGGACAGGGAATCTATGGCTACACCTTC. Translated: CASSSGQGIYGYTF.

The rearrangement uses TRBV9 and TRBJ1-4, with TRBD1 identical over 7 bases. The CDR3 length is 14 residues. The ends lost 1 base at V and 10 bases at J; junction bases unmatched: 7. Germline V gives CDR1 SGDLS, CDR2 YYNGEE. DNA of the CDR3: TGTGCCAGCAGCGTAAGGGGGGACAGAGGAAAACTGTTTTTT. As protein: CASSVRGDRGKLFF.

The CDR3 loop reads CASSLSYRVNTEAFF. CDR3 in DNA: TGTGCCAGCAGTTTAAGTTACAGGGTGAACACTGAAGCTTTCTTT. V gene TRBV28 combines with J gene TRBJ1-1; tentatively, D is TRBD1 (6 bases). CDR3 size: 15 residues. CDR1 and CDR2 (germline): MDHEN, SYDVKM. V was clipped by 2 bases and J by 0 bases, with 10 bases between them.

The chain links TRBV27 to TRBJ2-3, with TRBD2 as a possible D gene (5 bases). Deletions cut 5 bases from V and 4 bases from J, with 16 bases between. From germline, CDR1 is MNHEY and CDR2 SMNVEV (reference sequence). The CDR3 sequence is 15 residues long. This chain's CDR3 is CASSGQAGLADTQYF. CDR3 sequence (DNA): TGTGCCAGCAGTGGGCAGGCGGGTTTGGCAGATACGCAGTATTTT.

Worth noting for this clone: The junction does not match germline at one end; this may be a read error. The chain uses TRBV7-7 and TRBJ2-3; D is unresolved. The germline V gene encodes CDR1 SSHAT and CDR2 FNYEAQ (reference sequence). This CDR3 comprises 13 residues. CDR3 sequence reads: CASSPLVKDTQYF. The CDR3 DNA reads as TGTGCTAGCAGCCCTTTAGTTAAAGATACGCAGTATTTT.

The gene calls are TRBV5-4 and TRBJ1-3; 8 nucleotides line up with TRBD1. The ends lost 0 bases at V and 3 bases at J; junction bases unmatched: 8. Germline V gene lookup returns CDR1 SGHNT and CDR2 YYREEE (reference sequence). This CDR3 is 17 amino acids long. CDR3 sequence reads: CASSLGTGPKYGNTIYF. In DNA form, the CDR3 reads TGTGCCAGCAGCTTGGGGACAGGGCCTAAGTATGGAAACACCATATATTTT.